The 31 T cell receptor beta chains below were found in one sample sequenced in a study of post-analysis software for immune sequencing data. TCR beta libraries were prepared from cDNA with unique molecular identifiers. TCRdb re-derived calls from the PCR reads in MiXCR, one entry per CDR3 protein. The data hold about 540,000 distinct CDR3 sequences, with less than 40% observed a single time. Their recognized antigens are unknown. Findings of the study overall: Controls had lower frequencies than patients of about 5 TRBV segments, which included TRBV5-6, TRBV5-1 and TRBV20-1.

Sequenced input: blood. The receptors stem from a girl aged 2-17 years with multiple sclerosis.

The genes are TRBV20-1 and TRBJ2-7; maybe TRBD2 (6 bases). Trimming left V 0 bases short and J 7 bases short, with 19 bases between. Germline V CDR1 and CDR2: DFQATT, SNEGSKA (reference sequence). The CDR3 loop spans 15 amino acids. CDR3 region: CSARDQRRGLGEQYF. The CDR3 coding sequence is TGCAGTGCTAGAGATCAGCGACGGGGGTTGGGTGAGCAGTACTTC.

This clonotype was detected many times. This rearrangement joins TRBV5-1 to TRBJ2-7; 11 bases are shared with TRBD1. The CDR3 length is 16 residues. Trimming at V came to 4 bases and at J to 0 bases, leaving 6 bases not matched to a gene. Germline V gene sequence: CDR1 SGHRS, CDR2 YFSETQ. The CDR3 bases are TGCGCCAGCAGCCCCGGACAGGGGGCCATCTCCTACGAGCAGTACTTC. Its translation is CASSPGQGAISYEQYF.

This clonotype was seen a few times. The V and J genes are TRBV5-1 and TRBJ1-6; TRBD1 might be the D (5 bases). Germline assignment: CDR1 SGHRS and CDR2 YFSETQ. The CDR3 is 16 amino acids. V was clipped by 0 bases and J by 5 bases, with 12 bases between them. CDR3 sequence (DNA): TGCGCCAGCAGCTTGGACAGGCCGGCCCATAATTCACCCCTCCACTTT. Its protein is CASSLDRPAHNSPLHF.

V gene TRBV6-6 combines with J gene TRBJ1-1; D gene ambiguous. The CDR3 totals 13 residues. Germline loops: CDR1 MNHNY, CDR2 SVGAGI (reference sequence). The V and J ends lost 6 bases and 5 bases respectively, with 13 bases between them. The CDR3, as DNA: TGTGCCAGCAGGGAGTTAGCGGAGACTGAAGCTTTCTTT. It specifies CASRELAETEAFF.

This clonotype has just a few counts. This chain connects TRBV10-3 to TRBJ2-3; the D call may be TRBD1 or TRBD2 (6 bases each). Trimming pared 10 bases from V and 1 base from J, leaving 15 bases between. Germline V gives CDR1 ENHRY, CDR2 SYGVKD. The CDR3 has 14 amino acids. The CDR3 DNA reads as TGTGCCAGCTATGGGGGGCAGGGCACAGATACGCAGTATTTT. Amino acid sequence: CASYGGQGTDTQYF.

The table lists this clonotype with a few counts. The rearrangement uses TRBV11-2 and TRBJ2-4; D not certain. The germline CDR1 and CDR2 sequences are SGHAT and FQNNGV. The CDR3 totals 13 residues. V was shortened by 0 bases and J by 8 bases, with 8 bases between the two germline ends. The CDR3 spells CASSLDPDYIQYF. As DNA, the CDR3 is TGTGCCAGCAGCTTAGATCCGGATTACATTCAGTACTTC.

The V gene is TRBV20-1, the J gene TRBJ1-6; TRBD1 agrees at 9 bases. In germline, CDR1 is DFQATT, CDR2 SNEGSKA (reference sequence). The V segment lost 3 bases and the J segment 10 bases; nucleotides outside the gene matches: 7. The CDR3 loop spans 14 amino acids. As DNA, the CDR3 is TGCAGTGCTAGGATACAGGGGGCCTTATCACCCCTCCACTTT. The encoded protein is CSARIQGALSPLHF.

This CDR3 is CASSPRLEGYGYTF. As DNA, the CDR3 is TGTGCCAGCAGTCCGCGTTTGGAGGGCTATGGCTACACCTTC. The chain recombines TRBV12-3 or TRBV12-4 with TRBJ1-2; D gene unclear. This CDR3 spans 14 amino acids. The V and J ends lost 5 bases and 4 bases respectively, with 14 bases between them.

The chain carries TRBV13 and TRBJ2-1; D is perhaps TRBD2 (5 bases). The germline CDR1 and CDR2 sequences are PRHDT and FYEKMQ (reference sequence). Deletions cut 10 bases from V and 4 bases from J, with 29 bases between. The CDR3 totals 18 residues. The CDR3 reads CAISASPLSAGLYNEQFF. In nucleotides, the CDR3 is TGTGCCATCAGTGCTTCCCCCTTATCGGCAGGACTTTACAATGAGCAGTTCTTC.

Notes on this clonotype: An end of the junction differs from the germline gene, which may be a read error. The V call is TRBV7-3, the J call TRBJ2-5; 7 bases are a match to TRBD1. Germline CDR1 and CDR2: SGHTA and FQGTGA. The CDR3 extends over 15 amino acids. This CDR3 is CAGSLIGDSGETQYF. In DNA form, the CDR3 reads TGTGCCGGCAGCTTAATTGGGGACAGCGGAGAGACCCAGTACTTC. The complete variable domain, with remaining parts taken from reference TRBV7-3 and TRBJ2-5, reads GAGVSQTPSNKVTEKGKYVELRCDPISGHTALYWYRQSLGQGPEFLIYFQGTGAADDSGLPNDRFFAVRPEGSVSTLKIQRTERGDSAVYLCAGSLIGDSGETQYFGPGTRLLVL.

The chain links TRBV20-1 to TRBJ2-7; 8 bases fit TRBD1. V gave up 3 bases and J gave up 4 bases; unmatched junction bases: 5. Germline CDR1 and CDR2: DFQATT and SNEGSKA (reference sequence). CDR3 length: 13 residues. CDR3 DNA sequence: TGCAGTGCTAGCACGGACAGGGATTACGAGCAGTACTTC. Encoded protein: CSASTDRDYEQYF.

This sequence joins TRBV2 and TRBJ1-2, with D perhaps TRBD1 (5 bases). The CDR3 runs 10 residues. V gave up 8 bases and J gave up 8 bases, with 9 bases separating them. Germline CDR1 SNHLY, CDR2 FYNNEI. CDR3 in amino acids: CASLGVGYTF. CDR3 sequence (DNA): TGTGCCAGCTTGGGGGTCGGCTACACCTTC.

The gene calls are TRBV3-1 and TRBJ2-4; the D call may be TRBD1 or TRBD2 (5 bases each). The CDR3 sequence is 12 residues long. CDR1 LGHDT and CDR2 YNNKEL come from the germline V gene (reference sequence). V was trimmed by 3 bases and J by 8 bases, leaving 8 bases between them. CDR3 residues: CASSQMGDIQYF. CDR3 in DNA: TGTGCCAGCAGCCAGATGGGGGACATTCAGTACTTC.

This chain connects TRBV18 to TRBJ2-3; perhaps TRBD1 as D (6 bases). Germline V gene sequence: CDR1 KGHSH, CDR2 LQKENI. The CDR3 runs 15 residues. Trimming took off 4 bases at V and 3 bases at J, with 14 bases between the two ends. In DNA, the CDR3 is TGTGCCAGCTCACTAGTGAGGGGGACGACAGATACGCAGTATTTT. Translating gives CASSLVRGTTDTQYF.

This clonotype was detected once. The rearrangement links TRBV12-3 or TRBV12-4 to TRBJ1-6; 7 bases fit TRBD1. The CDR3 runs to 18 residues. V lost 7 bases, J lost 3 bases, and 15 bases stayed unmatched. CDR3 sequence (DNA): TGTGCCAGCATCCAGGGGGGACCGGATATCGGCTATAATTCACCCCTCCACTTT. As protein: CASIQGGPDIGYNSPLHF.

The chain has TRBV24-1 and TRBJ2-5, with TRBD1 as a possible D gene (7 bases). Germline lookup yields CDR1 KGHDR and CDR2 SFDVKD. The CDR3 runs to 13 residues. V dropped 10 bases and J dropped 2 bases, with 13 bases sitting between them. This CDR3 reads CATSQGTQETQYF. In DNA form, the CDR3 reads TGTGCCACTTCACAGGGGACTCAAGAGACCCAGTACTTC.

The chain recombines TRBV3-1 with TRBJ2-7; D is perhaps TRBD1 (5 bases). The J call may be in error: the DNA end matches TRBJ2-5 better. Germline V gives CDR1 LGHDT, CDR2 YNNKEL (reference sequence). The length of the CDR3 is 14 residues. CDR3 DNA: TGTGCCAGCAGCCCTCTCCAGGGTGGAGAGACCCAGTACTTC. Translation: CASSPLQGGETQYF.

This clonotype was observed a few times. V and J are TRBV5-1 and TRBJ2-3, with 7 bases fitting TRBD1. Germline trimming cut 7 bases from V and 1 base from J; bases unmatched to any gene: 9. There are 15 residues in the CDR3. The germline V gene has CDR1 SGHRS and CDR2 YFSETQ. The CDR3 spells CASHPRQGGTDTQYF. The CDR3 coding sequence is TGCGCCAGCCACCCCCGTCAGGGGGGCACAGATACGCAGTATTTT.

This clonotype was counted a few times. J is TRBJ1-6 and V is TRBV5-1; D may be TRBD1 (5 bases). This CDR3 is 15 amino acids long. CDR1 and CDR2 (germline): SGHRS, YFSETQ. The V end was cut by 0 bases, the J end by 8 bases, with 12 bases between. CDR3 region: CASSLVGDVDSPLHF. As DNA, the CDR3 is TGCGCCAGCAGCTTGGTAGGGGACGTTGATTCACCCCTCCACTTT.

This clonotype was counted between two and nine times. The CDR3 region is CATSDLTSGGYNEQFF. The DNA of the CDR3 is TGTGCCACCAGTGATTTGACTAGCGGGGGCTACAATGAGCAGTTCTTC. This rearrangement joins TRBV24-1 to TRBJ2-1; 11 bases line up with TRBD2. From germline, CDR1 is KGHDR and CDR2 SFDVKD. V dropped 0 bases and J dropped 3; count of bases not matched to a gene: 0. The CDR3 runs to 16 residues.

This rearrangement joins TRBV27 to TRBJ1-1, with D maybe TRBD1 (5 bases). CDR1 and CDR2 (germline): MNHEY, SMNVEV (reference sequence). V dropped 5 bases and J dropped 1 base, with 20 bases sitting between them. This CDR3 spans 17 amino acids. Here the CDR3 reads CASSRRVGQGQNTEAFF. In DNA, the CDR3 is TGTGCCAGCAGTCGCCGTGTGGGCCAGGGCCAGAACACTGAAGCTTTCTTT.

This clonotype was observed a handful of times. This chain uses TRBV4-1 with TRBJ2-5; 10 nucleotides agree with TRBD2. The CDR3 sequence is 17 residues long. V trimming: 1 base; J trimming: 5 bases; junction bases outside the gene matches: 10. Looked up from germline, CDR1 is MGHRA and CDR2 is YSYEKL. This chain's CDR3 is CASSQVPSGGRKETQYF. The CDR3 DNA sequence: TGCGCCAGCAGCCAAGTGCCTAGCGGGGGCCGAAAGGAGACCCAGTACTTC.

This clonotype was counted only a few times. The chain uses TRBV5-4 and TRBJ2-5; D tentatively fits TRBD1 or TRBD2 (5 bases each). Germline CDR1 SGHNT, CDR2 YYREEE (reference sequence). The CDR3 totals 15 residues. V was shortened by 4 bases and J by 4 bases, with 17 bases between the two germline ends. CDR3 DNA sequence: TGTGCCAGCAGCGAACCCCGGGGCGACGGAGAGACCCAGTACTTC. It encodes CASSEPRGDGETQYF.

This chain joins TRBV28 and TRBJ2-3; 7 bases match TRBD1. The CDR3 covers 15 residues. Germline lookup yields CDR1 MDHEN and CDR2 SYDVKM. The V segment lost 4 bases and the J segment 4 bases; nucleotides outside the gene matches: 8. CDR3 sequence reads: CASSYRDRSPDTQYF. The DNA for the CDR3 is TGTGCCAGCAGTTACCGGGACAGAAGCCCAGATACGCAGTATTTT.

V usage is TRBV20-1 and J usage is TRBJ1-4; unclear D gene. Germline loops: CDR1 DFQATT, CDR2 SNEGSKA (reference sequence). The CDR3 contains 14 residues. V was pared by 3 bases and J by 4 bases, with 12 bases between. Here the CDR3 reads CSARKGILNEKLFF. DNA of the CDR3: TGCAGTGCTAGGAAAGGCATTCTTAATGAAAAACTGTTTTTT.

This clonotype was picked up a small number of times. In DNA, the CDR3 is TGTGCCAGCAGCTTGAGGGCGGGAGTCTCGGGCGAGCAGTACTTC. Translating gives CASSLRAGVSGEQYF. This chain joins TRBV5-6 and TRBJ2-7; 7 nucleotides agree with TRBD2. Trimming at V came to 1 base and at J to 6 bases, leaving 10 bases not matched to a gene. Per germline, CDR1 SGHDT and CDR2 YYEEEE. The CDR3 loop spans 15 amino acids.

The V call is TRBV12-3 or TRBV12-4, the J call TRBJ1-6, with D perhaps matching TRBD1 (5 bases). This CDR3 comprises 16 residues. V was pared by 3 bases and J by 6 bases, with 15 bases between. CDR3 in amino acids: CASSFSGPHGNSPLHF. CDR3 in DNA: TGTGCCAGCAGTTTTTCGGGGCCCCACGGTAATTCACCCCTCCACTTT.

This clonotype was counted between two and nine times. This sequence joins TRBV5-5 and TRBJ2-7, with 11 positions matching TRBD2. Germline-derived CDR1 and CDR2 are SGHKS and YYEKEE (reference sequence). The CDR3 has 15 amino acids. V shed 0 bases and J 12 bases; nucleotides not matched to a gene: 11. CDR3 residues: CASSLGLAGGGLPYF. The CDR3 DNA follows: TGTGCCAGCAGCTTGGGGCTAGCGGGGGGAGGGTTGCCGTACTTC.

This clonotype has just a few counts. The rearrangement uses TRBV12-3 or TRBV12-4 and TRBJ2-1; 9 bases match TRBD2. V shed 8 bases, J shed 9 bases, and the junction held 11 bases outside the gene matches. The CDR3 runs to 14 residues. The CDR3 loop reads CASSRGGDQGEQFF. The CDR3 region has the DNA TGTGCCAGCTCCCGCGGGGGGGACCAGGGTGAGCAGTTCTTC.

Only a few counts were recorded for this clonotype. This chain links TRBV6-5 with TRBJ1-1; 9 nucleotides line up with TRBD1. The CDR3 spans 15 residues. Unmatched junction bases numbered 12, after V lost 1 base and J lost 12 bases. Germline V gene sequence: CDR1 MNHEY, CDR2 SVGAGI. The CDR3 DNA sequence: TGTGCCAGCAGTTACTTGTCTTCCGGGACAGGGCAACCTTTCTTT. Translated, it gives CASSYLSSGTGQPFF.

This clonotype was counted a few times. The V gene is TRBV7-9, the J gene TRBJ1-2; TRBD1 aligns across 7 bases. Germline trimming cut 5 bases from V and 2 bases from J; bases unmatched to any gene: 11. This CDR3 is built from 16 residues. CDR1 is SEHNR and CDR2 is FQNEAQ in the germline V gene (reference sequence). The CDR3 coding sequence is TGTGCCAGCAGCCCTAGACAGGGACCGACCAACTATGGCTACACCTTC. This translates into CASSPRQGPTNYGYTF.